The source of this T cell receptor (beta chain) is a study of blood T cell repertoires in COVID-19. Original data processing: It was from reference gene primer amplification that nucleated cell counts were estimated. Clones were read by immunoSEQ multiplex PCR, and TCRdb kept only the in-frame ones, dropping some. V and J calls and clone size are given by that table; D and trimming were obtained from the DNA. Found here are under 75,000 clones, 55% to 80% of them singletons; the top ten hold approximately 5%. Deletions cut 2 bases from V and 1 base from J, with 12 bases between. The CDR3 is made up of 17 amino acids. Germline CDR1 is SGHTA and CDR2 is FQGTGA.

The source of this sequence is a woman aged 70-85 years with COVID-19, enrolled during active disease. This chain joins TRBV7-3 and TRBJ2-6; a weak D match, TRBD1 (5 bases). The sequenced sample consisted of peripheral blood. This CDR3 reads CASSLHPQGSGANVLTF. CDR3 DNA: TGTGCCAGCAGCTTACATCCCCAGGGTTCTGGGGCCAACGTCCTGACTTTC.